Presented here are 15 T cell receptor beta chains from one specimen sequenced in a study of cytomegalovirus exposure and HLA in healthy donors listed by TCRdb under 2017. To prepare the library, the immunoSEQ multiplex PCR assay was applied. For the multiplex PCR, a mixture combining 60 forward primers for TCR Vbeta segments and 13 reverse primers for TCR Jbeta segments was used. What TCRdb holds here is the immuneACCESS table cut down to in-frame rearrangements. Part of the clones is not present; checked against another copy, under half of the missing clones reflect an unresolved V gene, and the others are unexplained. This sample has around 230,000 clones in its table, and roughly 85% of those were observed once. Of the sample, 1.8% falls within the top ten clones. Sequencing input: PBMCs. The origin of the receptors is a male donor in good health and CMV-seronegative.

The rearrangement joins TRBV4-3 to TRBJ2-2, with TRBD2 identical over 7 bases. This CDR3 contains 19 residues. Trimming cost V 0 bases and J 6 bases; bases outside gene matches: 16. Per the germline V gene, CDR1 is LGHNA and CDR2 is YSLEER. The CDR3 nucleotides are TGCGCCAGCAGCCAAGATCGGGGAGGGACCCTGAGGTTATCCGGGGAGCTGTTTTTT. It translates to CASSQDRGGTLRLSGELFF.

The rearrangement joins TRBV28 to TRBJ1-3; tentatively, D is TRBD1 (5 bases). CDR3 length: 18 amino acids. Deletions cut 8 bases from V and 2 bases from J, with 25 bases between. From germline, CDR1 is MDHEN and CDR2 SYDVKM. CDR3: CASREFHLSGWTGNTIYF. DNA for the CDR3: TGTGCCAGCCGAGAATTCCATCTGTCAGGGTGGACTGGAAACACCATATATTTT.

The CDR3 here is CASSLRAGGLNEQFF. The CDR3 DNA reads TGCGCCAGCAGCTTGAGGGCGGGGGGGCTAAATGAGCAGTTCTTC. This chain uses TRBV5-1 with TRBJ2-1; 9 positions agree with TRBD2. The CDR3 is 15 amino acids. With V trimmed by 1 base and J by 7 bases, 6 bases remained unmatched. The germline V gene encodes CDR1 SGHRS and CDR2 YFSETQ. Full variable domain (rest looked up from reference TRBV5-1 and TRBJ2-1): KAGVTQTPRYLIKTRGQQVTLSCSPISGHRSVSWYQQTPGQGLQFLFEYFSETQRNKGNFPGRFSGRQFSNSRSEMNVSTLELGDSALYLCASSLRAGGLNEQFFGPGTRLTVL.

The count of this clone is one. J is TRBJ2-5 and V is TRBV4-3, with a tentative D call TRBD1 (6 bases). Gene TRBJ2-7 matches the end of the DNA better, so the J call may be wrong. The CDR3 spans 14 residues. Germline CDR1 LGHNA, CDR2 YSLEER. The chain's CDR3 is CASSQETGTYEQYF. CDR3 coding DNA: TGCGCCAGCAGCCAGGAGACAGGCACCTACGAGCAGTACTTC.

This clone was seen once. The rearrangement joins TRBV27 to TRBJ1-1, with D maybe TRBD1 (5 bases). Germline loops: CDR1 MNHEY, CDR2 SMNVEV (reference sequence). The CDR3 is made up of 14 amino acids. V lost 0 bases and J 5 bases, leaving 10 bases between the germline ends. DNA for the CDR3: TGTGCCAGCAGTTTATCAGGGGATGGGACTGAAGCTTTCTTT. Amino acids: CASSLSGDGTEAFF.

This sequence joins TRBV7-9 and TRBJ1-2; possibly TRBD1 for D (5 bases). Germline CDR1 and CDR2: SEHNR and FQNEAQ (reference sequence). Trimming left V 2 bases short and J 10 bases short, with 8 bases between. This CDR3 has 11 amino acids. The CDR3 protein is CASSLKGNYTF. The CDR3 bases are TGTGCCAGCAGCTTAAAGGGGAACTACACCTTC.

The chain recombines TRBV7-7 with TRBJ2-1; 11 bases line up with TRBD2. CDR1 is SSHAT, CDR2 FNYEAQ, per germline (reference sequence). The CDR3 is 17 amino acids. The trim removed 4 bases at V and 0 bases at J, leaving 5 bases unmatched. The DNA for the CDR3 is TGTGCCAGCAGCTCGTCTAGCGGGGGGAGCTCCTACAATGAGCAGTTCTTC. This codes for CASSSSSGGSSYNEQFF. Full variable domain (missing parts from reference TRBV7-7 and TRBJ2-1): GAGVSQSPRYKVTKRGQDVTLRCDPISSHATLYWYQQALGQGPEFLTYFNYEAQPDKSGLPSDRFSAERPEGSISTLTIQRTEQRDSAMYRCASSSSSGGSSYNEQFFGPGTRLTVL.

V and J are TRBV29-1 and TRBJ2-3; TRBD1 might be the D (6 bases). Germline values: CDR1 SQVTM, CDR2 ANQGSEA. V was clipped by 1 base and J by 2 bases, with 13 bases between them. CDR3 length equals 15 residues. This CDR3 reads CSVEVGAGNTDTQYF. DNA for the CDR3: TGCAGCGTTGAAGTGGGGGCAGGGAACACAGATACGCAGTATTTT.

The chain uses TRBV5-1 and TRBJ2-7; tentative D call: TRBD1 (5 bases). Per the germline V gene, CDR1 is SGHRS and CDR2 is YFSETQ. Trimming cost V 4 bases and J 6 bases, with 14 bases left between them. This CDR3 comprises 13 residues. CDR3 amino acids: CASSEEIRAEQYF. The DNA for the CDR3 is TGCGCCAGCAGCGAGGAGATCAGGGCCGAGCAGTACTTC.

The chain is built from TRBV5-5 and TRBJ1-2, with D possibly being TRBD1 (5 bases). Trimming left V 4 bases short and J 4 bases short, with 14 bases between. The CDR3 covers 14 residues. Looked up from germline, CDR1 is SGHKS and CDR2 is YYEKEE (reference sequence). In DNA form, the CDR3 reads TGTGCCAGCAGCCAGCTTAGGGGAACCTATGGCTACACCTTC. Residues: CASSQLRGTYGYTF.

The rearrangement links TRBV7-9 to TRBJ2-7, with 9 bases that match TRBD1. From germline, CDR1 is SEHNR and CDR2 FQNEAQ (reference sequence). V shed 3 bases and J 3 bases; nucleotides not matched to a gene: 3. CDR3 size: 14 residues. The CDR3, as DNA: TGTGCCAGCAGCTTCGGGACAGGGAACTACGAGCAGTACTTC. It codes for CASSFGTGNYEQYF.

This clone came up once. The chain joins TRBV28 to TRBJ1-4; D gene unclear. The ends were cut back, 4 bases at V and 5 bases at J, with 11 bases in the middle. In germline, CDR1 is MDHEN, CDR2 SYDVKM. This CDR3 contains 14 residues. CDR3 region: CASSSPQRNEKLFF. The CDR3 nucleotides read TGTGCCAGCAGTTCCCCCCAGCGAAATGAAAAACTGTTTTTT.

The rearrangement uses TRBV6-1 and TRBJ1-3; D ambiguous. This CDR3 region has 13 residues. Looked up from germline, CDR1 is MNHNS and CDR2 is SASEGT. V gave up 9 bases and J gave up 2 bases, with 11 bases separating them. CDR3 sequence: CASLPAAGNTIYF. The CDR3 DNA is TGTGCCAGTCTACCAGCGGCTGGAAACACCATATATTTT.

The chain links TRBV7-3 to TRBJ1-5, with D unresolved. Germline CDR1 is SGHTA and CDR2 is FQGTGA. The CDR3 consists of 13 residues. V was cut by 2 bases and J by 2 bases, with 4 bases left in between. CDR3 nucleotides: TGTGCCAGCAGCTTACGGGGCAATCAGCCCCAGCATTTT. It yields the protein CASSLRGNQPQHF.

The DNA for the CDR3 is TGTGCCAGCAGTGACAGGGATGAAAAACTGTTTTTT. It translates to CASSDRDEKLFF. The V gene is TRBV6-5, the J gene TRBJ1-4, with 7 bases matching TRBD1. From germline, CDR1 is MNHEY and CDR2 SVGAGI. The V segment lost 5 bases and the J segment 6 bases; nucleotides outside the gene matches: 0. The CDR3 is made up of 12 amino acids.